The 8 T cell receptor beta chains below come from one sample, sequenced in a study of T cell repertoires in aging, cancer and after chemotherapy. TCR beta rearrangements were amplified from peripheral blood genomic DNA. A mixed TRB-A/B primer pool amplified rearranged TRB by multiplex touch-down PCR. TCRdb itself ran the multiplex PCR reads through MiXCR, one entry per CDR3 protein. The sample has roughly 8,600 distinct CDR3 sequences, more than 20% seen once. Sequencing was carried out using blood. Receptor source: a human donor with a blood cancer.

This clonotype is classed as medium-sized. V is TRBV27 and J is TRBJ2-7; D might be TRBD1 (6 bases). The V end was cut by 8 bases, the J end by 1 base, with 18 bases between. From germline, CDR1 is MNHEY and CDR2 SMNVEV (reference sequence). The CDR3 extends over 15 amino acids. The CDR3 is CASAWGQGWSYEQYF. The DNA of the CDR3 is TGTGCCAGCGCATGGGGGCAGGGATGGTCCTACGAGCAGTACTTC.

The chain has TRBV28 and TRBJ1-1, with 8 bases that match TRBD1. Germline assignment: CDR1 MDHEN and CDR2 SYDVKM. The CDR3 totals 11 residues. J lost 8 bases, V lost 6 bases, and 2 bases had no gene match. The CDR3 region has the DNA TGTGCCAGCAGGTGGGACAGGGAAGCTTTCTTT. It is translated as CASRWDREAFF.

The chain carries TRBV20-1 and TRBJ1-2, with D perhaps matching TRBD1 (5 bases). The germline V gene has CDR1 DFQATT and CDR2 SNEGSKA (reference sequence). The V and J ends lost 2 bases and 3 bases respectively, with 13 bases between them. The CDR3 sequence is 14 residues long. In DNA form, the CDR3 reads TGCAGTGCTAGATATAGGGACTCCGACTATGGCTACACCTTC. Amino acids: CSARYRDSDYGYTF.

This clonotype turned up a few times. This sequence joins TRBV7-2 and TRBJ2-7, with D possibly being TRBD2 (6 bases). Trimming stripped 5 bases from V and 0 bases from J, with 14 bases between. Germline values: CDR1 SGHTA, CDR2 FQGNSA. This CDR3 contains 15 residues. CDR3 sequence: CASSPGLTTSYEQYF. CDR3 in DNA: TGTGCCAGCAGCCCGGGACTGACTACCTCCTACGAGCAGTACTTC.

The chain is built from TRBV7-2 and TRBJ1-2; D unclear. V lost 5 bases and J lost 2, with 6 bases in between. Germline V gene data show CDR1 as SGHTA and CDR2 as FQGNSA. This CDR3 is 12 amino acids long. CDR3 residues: CASSQENYGYTF. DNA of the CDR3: TGTGCCAGCAGCCAAGAAAACTATGGCTACACCTTC.

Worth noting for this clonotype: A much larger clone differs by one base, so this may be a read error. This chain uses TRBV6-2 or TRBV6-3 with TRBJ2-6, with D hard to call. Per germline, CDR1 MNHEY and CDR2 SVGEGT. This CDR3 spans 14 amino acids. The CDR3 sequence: CASSYRGGVNVLTF. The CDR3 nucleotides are TGTGCCAGCAGTTACAGAGGTGGGGTCAACGTCCTGACTTTC.

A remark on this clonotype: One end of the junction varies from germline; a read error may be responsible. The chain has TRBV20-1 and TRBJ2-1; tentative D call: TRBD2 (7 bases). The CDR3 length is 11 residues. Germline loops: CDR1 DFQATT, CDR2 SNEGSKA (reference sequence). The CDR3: CSATPGGGAVF. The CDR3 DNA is TGCAGTGCCACACCTGGGGGGGGGGCGGTCTTC.

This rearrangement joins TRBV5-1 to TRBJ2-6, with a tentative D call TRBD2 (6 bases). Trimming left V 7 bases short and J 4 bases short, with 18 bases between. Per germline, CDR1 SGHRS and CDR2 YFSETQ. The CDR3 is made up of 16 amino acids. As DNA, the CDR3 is TGCGCCAGCGCACCCGGCGGAGGGGCCGGGGCCAACGTCCTGACTTTC. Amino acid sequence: CASAPGGGAGANVLTF.